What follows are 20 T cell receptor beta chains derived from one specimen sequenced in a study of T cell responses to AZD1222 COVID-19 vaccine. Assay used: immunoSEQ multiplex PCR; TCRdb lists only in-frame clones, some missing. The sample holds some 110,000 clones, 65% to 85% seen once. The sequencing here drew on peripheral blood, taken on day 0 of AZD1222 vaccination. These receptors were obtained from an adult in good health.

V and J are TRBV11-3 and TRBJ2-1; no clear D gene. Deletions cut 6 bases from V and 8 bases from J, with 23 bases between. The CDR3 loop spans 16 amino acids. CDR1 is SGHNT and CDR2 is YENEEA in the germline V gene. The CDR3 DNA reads TGTGCCAGCAGTGTTGGCTACACTTCGACTTTCCATGAGCAGTTCTTC. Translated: CASSVGYTSTFHEQFF.

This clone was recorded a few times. This CDR3 reads CASSPLAPTPSTDTQYF. The DNA for the CDR3 is TGTGCCAGCTCACCACTAGCCCCGACACCTAGCACAGATACGCAGTATTTT. This chain links TRBV18 with TRBJ2-3; D ambiguous. This CDR3 has 17 amino acids. The V gene lost 1 base and the J gene lost 0 bases, with 14 bases spanning the gap. Germline values: CDR1 KGHSH, CDR2 LQKENI.

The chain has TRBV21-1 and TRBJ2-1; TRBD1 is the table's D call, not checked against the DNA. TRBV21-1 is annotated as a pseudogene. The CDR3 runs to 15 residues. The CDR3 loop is CASLGDRGRRNEQFF. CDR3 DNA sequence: TGTGCCAGCCTGGGTGACAGGGGGCGCAGGAATGAGCAGTTCTTC.

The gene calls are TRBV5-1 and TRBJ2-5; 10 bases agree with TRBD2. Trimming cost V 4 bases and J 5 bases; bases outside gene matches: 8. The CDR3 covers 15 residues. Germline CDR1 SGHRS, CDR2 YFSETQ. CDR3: CASSRSGGAGETQYF. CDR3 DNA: TGCGCCAGCAGCAGGAGCGGGGGGGCCGGGGAGACCCAGTACTTC.

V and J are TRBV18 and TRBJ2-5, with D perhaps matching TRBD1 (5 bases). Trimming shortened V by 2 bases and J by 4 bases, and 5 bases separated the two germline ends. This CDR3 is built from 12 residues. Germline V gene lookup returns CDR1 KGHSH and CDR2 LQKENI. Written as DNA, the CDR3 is TGTGCCAGCTCACCAGGGGCAGAGACCCAGTACTTC. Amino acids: CASSPGAETQYF.

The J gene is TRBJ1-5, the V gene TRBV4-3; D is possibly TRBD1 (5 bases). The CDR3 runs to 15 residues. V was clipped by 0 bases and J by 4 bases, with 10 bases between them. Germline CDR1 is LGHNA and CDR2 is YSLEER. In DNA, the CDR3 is TGCGCCAGCAGCCAAGAGCCGTCAGGGAATCAGCCCCAGCATTTT. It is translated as CASSQEPSGNQPQHF.

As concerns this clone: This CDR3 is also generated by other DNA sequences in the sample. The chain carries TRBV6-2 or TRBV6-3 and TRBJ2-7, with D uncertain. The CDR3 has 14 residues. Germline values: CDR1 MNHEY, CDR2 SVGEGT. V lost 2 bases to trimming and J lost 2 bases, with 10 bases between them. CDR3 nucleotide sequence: TGTGCCAGCAGTTACCCCCTCGCTACCTACGAGCAGTACTTC. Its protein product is CASSYPLATYEQYF.

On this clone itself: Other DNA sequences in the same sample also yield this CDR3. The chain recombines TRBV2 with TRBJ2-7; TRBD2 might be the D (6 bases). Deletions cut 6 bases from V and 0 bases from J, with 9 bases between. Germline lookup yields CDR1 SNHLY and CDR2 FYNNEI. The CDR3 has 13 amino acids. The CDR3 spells CASRGTFSYEQYF. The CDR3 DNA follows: TGTGCCAGCAGGGGGACTTTCTCCTACGAGCAGTACTTC. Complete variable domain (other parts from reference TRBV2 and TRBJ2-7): EPEVTQTPSHQVTQMGQEVILRCVPISNHLYFYWYRQILGQKVEFLVSFYNNEISEKSEIFDDQFSVERPDGSNFTLKIRSTKLEDSAMYFCASRGTFSYEQYFGPGTRLTVT.

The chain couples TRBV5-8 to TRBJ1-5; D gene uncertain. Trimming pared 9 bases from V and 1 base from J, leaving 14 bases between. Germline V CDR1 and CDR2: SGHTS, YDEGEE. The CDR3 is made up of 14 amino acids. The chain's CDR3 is CATLLDASNQPQHF. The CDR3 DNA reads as TGTGCCACCCTGTTGGACGCCAGCAATCAGCCCCAGCATTTT.

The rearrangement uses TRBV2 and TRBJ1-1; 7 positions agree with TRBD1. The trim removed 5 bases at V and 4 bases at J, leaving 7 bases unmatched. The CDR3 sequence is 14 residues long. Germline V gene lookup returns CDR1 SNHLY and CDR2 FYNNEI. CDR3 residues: CASSRDRDFTEAFF. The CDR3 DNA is TGTGCCAGCAGTCGAGACAGGGATTTCACTGAAGCTTTCTTT. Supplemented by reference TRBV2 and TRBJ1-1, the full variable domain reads EPEVTQTPSHQVTQMGQEVILRCVPISNHLYFYWYRQILGQKVEFLVSFYNNEISEKSEIFDDQFSVERPDGSNFTLKIRSTKLEDSAMYFCASSRDRDFTEAFFGQGTRLTVV.

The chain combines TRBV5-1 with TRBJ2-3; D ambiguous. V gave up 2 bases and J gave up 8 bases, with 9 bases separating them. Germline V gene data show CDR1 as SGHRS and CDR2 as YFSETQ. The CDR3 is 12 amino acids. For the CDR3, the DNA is TGCGCCAGCAGCTTTGGGTTGGGTACGCAGTATTTT. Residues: CASSFGLGTQYF.

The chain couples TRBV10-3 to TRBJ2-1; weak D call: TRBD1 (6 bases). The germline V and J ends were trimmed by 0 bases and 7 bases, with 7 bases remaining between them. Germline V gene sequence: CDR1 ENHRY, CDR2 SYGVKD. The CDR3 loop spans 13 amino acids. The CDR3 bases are TGTGCCATCAGTGAGTCGAGGGGGAATGAGCAGTTCTTC. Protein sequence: CAISESRGNEQFF.

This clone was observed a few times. The CDR3 DNA sequence: TGTGCCAGTGGAGGAGGTGCTATCTCTGGAAACACCATATATTTT. This sequence encodes CASGGGAISGNTIYF. The chain combines TRBV2 with TRBJ1-3; D is unclear. From germline, CDR1 is SNHLY and CDR2 FYNNEI. This CDR3 is 15 amino acids long. V was clipped by 9 bases and J by 0 bases, with 15 bases between them.

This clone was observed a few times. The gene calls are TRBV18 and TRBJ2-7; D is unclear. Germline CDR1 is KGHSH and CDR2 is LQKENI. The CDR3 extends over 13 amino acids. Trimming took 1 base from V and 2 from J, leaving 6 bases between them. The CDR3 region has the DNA TGTGCCAGCTCACCACTCGCAGCCTACGAGCAGTACTTC. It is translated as CASSPLAAYEQYF.

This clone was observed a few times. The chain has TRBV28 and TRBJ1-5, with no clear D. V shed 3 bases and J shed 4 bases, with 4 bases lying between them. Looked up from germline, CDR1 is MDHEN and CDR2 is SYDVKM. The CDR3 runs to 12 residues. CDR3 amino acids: CASSLINQPQHF. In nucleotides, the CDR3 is TGTGCCAGCAGTTTGATAAATCAGCCCCAGCATTTT.

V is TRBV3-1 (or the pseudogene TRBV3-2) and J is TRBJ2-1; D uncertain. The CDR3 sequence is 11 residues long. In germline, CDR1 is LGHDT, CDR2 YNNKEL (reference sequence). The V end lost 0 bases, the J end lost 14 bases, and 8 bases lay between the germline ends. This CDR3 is CASSQDFHEFF. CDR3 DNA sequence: TGTGCCAGCAGCCAAGATTTCCATGAGTTCTTC.

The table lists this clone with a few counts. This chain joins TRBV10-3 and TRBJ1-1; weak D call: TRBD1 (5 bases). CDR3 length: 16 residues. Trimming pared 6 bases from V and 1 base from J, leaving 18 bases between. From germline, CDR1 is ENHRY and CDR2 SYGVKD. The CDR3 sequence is CAIRGTRVGANTEAFF. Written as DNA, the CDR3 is TGTGCCATCAGGGGTACGCGAGTTGGGGCGAACACTGAAGCTTTCTTT.

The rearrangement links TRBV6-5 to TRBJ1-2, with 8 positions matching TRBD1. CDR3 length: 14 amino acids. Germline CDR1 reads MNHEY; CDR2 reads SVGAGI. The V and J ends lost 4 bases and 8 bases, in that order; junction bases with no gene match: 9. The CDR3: CASSLTGAGGGYTF. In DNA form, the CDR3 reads TGTGCCAGCAGTTTGACAGGGGCCGGCGGAGGCTACACCTTC.

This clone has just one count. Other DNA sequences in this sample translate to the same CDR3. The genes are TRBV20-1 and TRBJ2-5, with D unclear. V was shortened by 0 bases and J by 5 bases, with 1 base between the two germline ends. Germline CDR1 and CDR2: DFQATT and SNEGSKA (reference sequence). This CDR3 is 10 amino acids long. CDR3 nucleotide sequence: TGCAGTGCTAGAGAGGAGACCCAGTACTTC. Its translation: CSAREETQYF.

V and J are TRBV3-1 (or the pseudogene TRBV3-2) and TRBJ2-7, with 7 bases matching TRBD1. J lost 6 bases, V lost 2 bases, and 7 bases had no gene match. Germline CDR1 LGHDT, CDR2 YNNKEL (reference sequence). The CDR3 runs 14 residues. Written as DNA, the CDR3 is TGTGCCAGCAGCCAAATGACAGGGACCGCCGAGCAGTACTTC. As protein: CASSQMTGTAEQYF.